What follows are 8 T cell receptor beta chains derived from one specimen sequenced in a study of T cell responses to AZD1222 COVID-19 vaccine. This table comes from immunoSEQ multiplex PCR, and its TCRdb copy is limited to in-frame clones, with some not included. The table lists fewer than 150,000 clones, 85% to 90% of them singletons. Here the sequenced sample was peripheral blood, taken 28 days after the second AZD1222 dose. The receptors here all came from an adult who received the AZD1222 COVID-19 vaccine.

This sequence joins TRBV6-6 and TRBJ2-5; D tentatively reads TRBD1 or TRBD2 (5 bases each). The CDR3 runs 14 residues. Germline assignment: CDR1 MNHNY and CDR2 SVGAGI (reference sequence). V was pared by 5 bases and J by 0 bases, with 10 bases between. In DNA form, the CDR3 reads TGTGCCAGCAGTACTAGGACATACCAAGAGACCCAGTACTTC. It yields the protein CASSTRTYQETQYF.

The V call is TRBV2, the J call TRBJ1-1; 8 bases match TRBD1. After removal of 6 bases from V and 1 base from J, the junction contained 10 bases not matched to a gene. The CDR3 runs to 16 residues. Germline loops: CDR1 SNHLY, CDR2 FYNNEI. The CDR3 bases are TGTGCCAGCAGGCCCATAGGGGGGACAGGGAACACTGAAGCTTTCTTT. Translated, it gives CASRPIGGTGNTEAFF.

The chain is built from TRBV6-5 and TRBJ2-3, with D uncertain. This CDR3 comprises 14 residues. CDR1 and CDR2 from the germline V gene are MNHEY and SVGAGI. V dropped 6 bases and J dropped 5 bases, with 15 bases sitting between them. CDR3: CASSRDELGDTQYF. The CDR3 DNA reads TGTGCCAGCAGCCGCGACGAGCTAGGAGATACGCAGTATTTT.

This chain links TRBV7-2 with TRBJ2-5; D remains ambiguous. Germline CDR1 reads SGHTA; CDR2 reads FQGNSA. V was clipped by 1 base and J by 4 bases, with 10 bases between them. CDR3 length: 14 amino acids. The chain's CDR3 is CASSLESFLETQYF. The CDR3 DNA is TGTGCCAGCAGCTTAGAATCATTCTTAGAGACCCAGTACTTC.

This sequence joins TRBV9 and TRBJ2-2; TRBD2 matches at 11 bases. Germline values: CDR1 SGDLS, CDR2 YYNGEE. The CDR3 spans 18 residues. V was clipped by 0 bases and J by 10 bases; unmatched bases: 14. CDR3 protein: CASSVAGRLAGGGKELFF. The CDR3, as DNA: TGTGCCAGCAGCGTAGCGGGTCGGCTAGCGGGAGGCGGAAAGGAGCTGTTTTTT. Variable domain in full (rest from reference TRBV9 and TRBJ2-2): DSGVTQTPKHLITATGQRVTLRCSPRSGDLSVYWYQQSLDQGLQFLIQYYNGEERAKGNILERFSAQQFPDLHSELNLSSLELGDSALYFCASSVAGRLAGGGKELFFGEGSRLTVL.

The chain is built from TRBV7-2 and TRBJ2-5; the match to TRBD2 covers 7 bases. This CDR3 is 16 amino acids long. V gave up 0 bases and J gave up 5 bases; unmatched junction bases: 9. Germline assignment: CDR1 SGHTA and CDR2 FQGNSA. The DNA of the CDR3 is TGTGCCAGCAGCTTAGCGATGGGACTACTGGGGGAGACCCAGTACTTC. Translated, it gives CASSLAMGLLGETQYF.

The chain joins TRBV6-6 to TRBJ1-1, with a tentative D call TRBD1 (5 bases). Trimming removed 0 bases at V and 0 bases at J, with 5 bases between. The CDR3 is made up of 14 amino acids. Germline values: CDR1 MNHNY, CDR2 SVGAGI (reference sequence). The CDR3 region is CASSYSGVNTEAFF. As DNA, the CDR3 is TGTGCCAGCAGTTACTCAGGGGTGAACACTGAAGCTTTCTTT.

The chain combines TRBV27 with TRBJ2-1, with 13 bases identical to TRBD2. The CDR3 is made up of 17 amino acids. Unmatched junction bases numbered 12, after V lost 6 bases and J lost 7 bases. Germline CDR1 and CDR2: MNHEY and SMNVEV (reference sequence). This CDR3 is CASRTFGTSGNKNEQFF. In nucleotides, the CDR3 is TGTGCCAGCAGGACCTTTGGGACTAGCGGGAATAAAAATGAGCAGTTCTTC.